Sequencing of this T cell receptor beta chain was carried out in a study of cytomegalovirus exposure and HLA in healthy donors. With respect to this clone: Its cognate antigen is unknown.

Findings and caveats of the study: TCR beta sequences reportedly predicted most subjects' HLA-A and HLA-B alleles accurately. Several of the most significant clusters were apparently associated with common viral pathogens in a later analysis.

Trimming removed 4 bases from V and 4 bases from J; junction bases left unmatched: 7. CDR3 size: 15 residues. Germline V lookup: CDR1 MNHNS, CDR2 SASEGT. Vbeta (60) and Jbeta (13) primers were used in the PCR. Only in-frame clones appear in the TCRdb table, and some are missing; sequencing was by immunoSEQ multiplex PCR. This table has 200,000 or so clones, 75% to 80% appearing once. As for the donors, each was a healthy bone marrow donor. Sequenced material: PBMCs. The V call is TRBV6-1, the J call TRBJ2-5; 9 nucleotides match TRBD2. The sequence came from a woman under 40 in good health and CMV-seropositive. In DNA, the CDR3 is TGTGCCAGCAGTGGGGAGATAGCGGGAGCAGAGACCCAGTACTTC. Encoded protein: CASSGEIAGAETQYF.